What follows is one TCR beta chain and its context. A multiplex PCR was run with 60 Vbeta primers and 13 Jbeta primers. Sequencing was performed with immunoSEQ multiplex PCR; in TCRdb, only in-frame clones are kept and a portion is missing. The table records roughly 150,000 clones, approximately 82% of them present only once. These data come from a study of cytomegalovirus exposure and HLA in healthy donors. Trimming cost V 4 bases and J 4 bases; bases outside gene matches: 7. The germline CDR1 and CDR2 sequences are SGHKS and YYEKEE (reference sequence). This CDR3 has 15 amino acids. The rearrangement joins TRBV5-5 to TRBJ2-7; 11 nucleotides align to TRBD1. The sample comprised PBMCs. The receptor was isolated from a man aged 18 to 29 in good health and CMV-seropositive. The DNA of the CDR3 is TGTGCCAGCAGCACCCGGGACAGGGGGAGTTACGAGCAGTACTTC. Translated: CASSTRDRGSYEQYF. The full variable domain, completed using reference TRBV5-5 and TRBJ2-7, is DAGVTQSPTHLIKTRGQQVTLRCSPISGHKSVSWYQQVLGQGPQFIFQYYEKEERGRGNFPDRFSARQFPNYSSELNVNALLLGDSALYLCASSTRDRGSYEQYFGPGTRLTVT.